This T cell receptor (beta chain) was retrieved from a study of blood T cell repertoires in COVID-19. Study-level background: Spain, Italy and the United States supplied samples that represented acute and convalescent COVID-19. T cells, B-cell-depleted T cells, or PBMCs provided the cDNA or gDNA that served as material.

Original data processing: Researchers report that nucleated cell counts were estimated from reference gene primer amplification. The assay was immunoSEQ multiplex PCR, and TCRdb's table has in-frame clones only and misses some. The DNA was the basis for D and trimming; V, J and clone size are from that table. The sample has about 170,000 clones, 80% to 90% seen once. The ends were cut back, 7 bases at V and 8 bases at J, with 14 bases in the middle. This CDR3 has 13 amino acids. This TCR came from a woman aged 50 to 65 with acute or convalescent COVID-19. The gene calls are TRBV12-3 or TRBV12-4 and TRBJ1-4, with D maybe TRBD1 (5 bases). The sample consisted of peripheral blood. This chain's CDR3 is CASTFAGGEKLFF. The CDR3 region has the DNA TGTGCCAGCACTTTCGCCGGGGGAGAAAAACTGTTTTTT.